This T cell receptor beta chain was observed in a study of T cell responses to AZD1222 COVID-19 vaccine. Trimming stripped 7 bases from V and 5 bases from J, with 11 bases between. There are 13 residues in the CDR3. Germline V gives CDR1 LNHDA, CDR2 SQIVND (reference sequence). Generated by immunoSEQ multiplex PCR, the TCRdb table keeps only in-frame clones and is missing some. The profile shows 95,000 to 100,000 clones, more than 75% of them singletons. Concerning this clone itself: Its antigen is not identified.

General observations from the study: Spike-specific TCR breadth and depth both grew after two AZD1222 doses. Donors skewed white British and female; clonal diversity was possibly underestimated.

The J gene is TRBJ1-4, the V gene TRBV19; no firm D call. Material: peripheral blood, obtained 28 days after the second AZD1222 dose. The TCR was taken from an adult who received the AZD1222 COVID-19 vaccine. DNA of the CDR3: TGTGCCAGTATCGGTTCCCGGAATGAAAAACTGTTTTTT. Its translation: CASIGSRNEKLFF.